The T cell receptor beta chain described here comes from a study of radiation and T cells in renal cell carcinoma. Broader study findings: Baseline intratumoral clonotype presence is unknown without pretreatment biopsies.

Specified time point: baseline pretreatment blood. This sample's treatment: 15 Gy SBRT to primary tumor, nephrectomy 4 weeks later. The tumor was a clear cell renal cell carcinoma. The protocol was immunoSEQ multiplex PCR, while the TCRdb copy is restricted to in-frame clones and leaves out a portion. The sample holds 85,000 to 100,000 clones, approximately 86% seen once. The CDR3 length is 14 residues. The germline V gene has CDR1 MGHDK and CDR2 SYGVNS. V lost 4 bases to trimming and J lost 6 bases, with 14 bases between them. Comments on this clone: What it binds is not known.

The sequences come from blood, collected from a patient whose treatment included radiotherapy and nephrectomy. The receptor was isolated from a man between 50 and 59 years old with renal cell carcinoma. The V gene is TRBV25-1, the J gene TRBJ2-3; no clear D gene. DNA for the CDR3: TGTGCCAGCAGTGTAAATGACGGAGTGGATACGCAGTATTTT. Translated: CASSVNDGVDTQYF.